This entry features one T cell receptor beta chain sequence. The source of the sample is a study of blood T cell repertoires in COVID-19. On the study more broadly: T cells, B-cell-depleted T cells, or PBMCs supplied cDNA or gDNA.

TCRdb's copy holds only in-frame clones and misses some; the assay was immunoSEQ multiplex PCR. The table has fewer than 130,000 clones, 65% to 80% seen once. There are 16 residues in the CDR3. This chain connects TRBV7-5 to TRBJ2-1; the table assigns TRBD1, which was not confirmed against the DNA. TRBV7-5 is assigned pseudogene status. The receptor comes from a man between 65 and 85 years old with active or convalescent COVID-19. The specimen was peripheral blood. CDR3 amino acids: CARSEIQQSPYNEQFF. The CDR3 DNA is TGTGCCAGAAGCGAAATCCAACAGAGCCCGTACAATGAGCAGTTCTTC.